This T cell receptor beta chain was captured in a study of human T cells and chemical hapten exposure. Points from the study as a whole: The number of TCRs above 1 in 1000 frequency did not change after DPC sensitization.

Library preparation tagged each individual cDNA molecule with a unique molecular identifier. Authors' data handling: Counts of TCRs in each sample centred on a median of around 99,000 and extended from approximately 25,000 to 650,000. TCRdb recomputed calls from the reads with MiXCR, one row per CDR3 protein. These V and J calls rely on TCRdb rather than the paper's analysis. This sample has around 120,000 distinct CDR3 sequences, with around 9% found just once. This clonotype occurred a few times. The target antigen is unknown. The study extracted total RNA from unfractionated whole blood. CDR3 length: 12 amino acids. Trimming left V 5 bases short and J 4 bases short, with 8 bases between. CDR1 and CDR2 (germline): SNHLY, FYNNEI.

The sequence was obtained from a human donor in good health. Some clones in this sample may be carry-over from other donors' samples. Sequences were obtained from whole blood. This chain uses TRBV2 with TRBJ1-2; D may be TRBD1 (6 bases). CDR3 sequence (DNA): TGTGCCAGCAGTTTGGACAGCTATGGCTACACCTTC. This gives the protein CASSLDSYGYTF.